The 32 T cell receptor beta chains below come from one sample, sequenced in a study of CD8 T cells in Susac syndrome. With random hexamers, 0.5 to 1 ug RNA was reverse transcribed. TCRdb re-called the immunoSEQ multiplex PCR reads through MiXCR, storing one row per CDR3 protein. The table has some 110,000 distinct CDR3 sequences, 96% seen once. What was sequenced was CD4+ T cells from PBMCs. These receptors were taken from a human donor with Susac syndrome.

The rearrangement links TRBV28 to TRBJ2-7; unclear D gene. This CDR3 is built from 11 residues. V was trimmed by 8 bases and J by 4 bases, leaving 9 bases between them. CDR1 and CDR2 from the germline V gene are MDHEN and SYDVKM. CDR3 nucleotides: TGTGCCAGCGGGTGGAAGTACGAGCAGTACTTC. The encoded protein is CASGWKYEQYF.

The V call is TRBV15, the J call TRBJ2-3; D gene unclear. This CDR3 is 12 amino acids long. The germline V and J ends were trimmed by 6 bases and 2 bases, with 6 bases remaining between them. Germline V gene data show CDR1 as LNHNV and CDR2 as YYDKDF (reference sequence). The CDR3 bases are TGTGCCACCAGAGACACCACAGATACGCAGTATTTT. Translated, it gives CATRDTTDTQYF.

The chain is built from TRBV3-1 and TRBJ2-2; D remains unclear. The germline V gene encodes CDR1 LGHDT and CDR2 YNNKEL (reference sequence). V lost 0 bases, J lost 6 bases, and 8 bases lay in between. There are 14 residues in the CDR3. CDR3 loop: CASSQETPSGELFF. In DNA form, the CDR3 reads TGTGCCAGCAGCCAAGAGACCCCCTCCGGGGAGCTGTTTTTT.

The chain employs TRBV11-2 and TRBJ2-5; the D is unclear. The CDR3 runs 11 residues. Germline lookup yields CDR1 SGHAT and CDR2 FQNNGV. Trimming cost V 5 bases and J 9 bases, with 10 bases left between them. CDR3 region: CASSLRKAQYF. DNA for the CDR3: TGTGCCAGCAGCCTACGGAAGGCCCAGTACTTC. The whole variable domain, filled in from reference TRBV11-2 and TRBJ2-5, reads EAGVAQSPRYKIIEKRQSVAFWCNPISGHATLYWYQQILGQGPKLLIQFQNNGVVDDSQLPKDRFSAERLKGVDSTLKIQPAKLEDSAVYLCASSLRKAQYFGPGTRLLVL.

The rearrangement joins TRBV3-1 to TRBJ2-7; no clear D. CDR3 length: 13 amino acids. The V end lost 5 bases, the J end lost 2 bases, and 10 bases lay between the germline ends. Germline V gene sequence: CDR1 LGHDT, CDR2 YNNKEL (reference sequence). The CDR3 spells CASSSLPTYEQYF. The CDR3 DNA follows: TGTGCCAGCAGCTCCCTCCCCACCTACGAGCAGTACTTC.

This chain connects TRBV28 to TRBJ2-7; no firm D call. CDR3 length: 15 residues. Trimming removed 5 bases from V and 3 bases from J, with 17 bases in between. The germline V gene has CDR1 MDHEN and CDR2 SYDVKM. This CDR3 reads CASSATWPESYEQYF. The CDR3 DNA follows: TGTGCCAGCAGTGCGACATGGCCCGAGAGCTACGAGCAGTACTTC.

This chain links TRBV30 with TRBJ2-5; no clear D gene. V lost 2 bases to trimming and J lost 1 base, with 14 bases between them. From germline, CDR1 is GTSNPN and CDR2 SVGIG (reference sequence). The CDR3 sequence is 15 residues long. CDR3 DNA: TGTGCCTGGAGTCCTCTAGGATGGACCCAAGAGACCCAGTACTTC. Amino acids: CAWSPLGWTQETQYF.

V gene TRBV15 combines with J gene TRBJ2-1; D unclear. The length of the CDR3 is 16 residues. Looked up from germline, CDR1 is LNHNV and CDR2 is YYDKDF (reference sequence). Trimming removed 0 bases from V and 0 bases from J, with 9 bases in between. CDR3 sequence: CATSREPSRSYNEQFF. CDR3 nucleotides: TGTGCCACCAGCAGAGAACCCTCGCGCTCCTACAATGAGCAGTTCTTC.

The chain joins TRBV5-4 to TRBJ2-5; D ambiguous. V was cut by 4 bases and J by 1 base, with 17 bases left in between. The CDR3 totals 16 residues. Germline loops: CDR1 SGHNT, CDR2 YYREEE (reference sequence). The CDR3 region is CASSIGSSSTQETQYF. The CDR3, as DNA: TGTGCCAGCAGCATCGGGTCCTCCAGTACCCAAGAGACCCAGTACTTC.

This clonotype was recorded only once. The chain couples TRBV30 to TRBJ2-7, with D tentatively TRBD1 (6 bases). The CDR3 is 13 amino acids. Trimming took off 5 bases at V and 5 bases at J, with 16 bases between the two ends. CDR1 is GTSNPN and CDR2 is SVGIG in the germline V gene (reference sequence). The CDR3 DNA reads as TGTGCCTGGCGTTACCTCAAGGGGGACGAGCAGTACTTC. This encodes CAWRYLKGDEQYF.

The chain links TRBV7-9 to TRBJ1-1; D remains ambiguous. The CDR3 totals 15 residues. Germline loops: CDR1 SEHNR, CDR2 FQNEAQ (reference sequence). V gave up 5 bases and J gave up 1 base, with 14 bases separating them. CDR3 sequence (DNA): TGTGCCAGCAGCCAGGCTCGTCGGCCGAACACTGAAGCTTTCTTT. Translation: CASSQARRPNTEAFF. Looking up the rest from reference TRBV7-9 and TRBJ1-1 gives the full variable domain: DTGVSQNPRHKITKRGQNVTFRCDPISEHNRLYWYRQTLGQGPEFLTYFQNEAQLEKSRLLSDRFSAERPKGSFSTLEIQRTEQGDSAMYLCASSQARRPNTEAFFGQGTRLTVV.

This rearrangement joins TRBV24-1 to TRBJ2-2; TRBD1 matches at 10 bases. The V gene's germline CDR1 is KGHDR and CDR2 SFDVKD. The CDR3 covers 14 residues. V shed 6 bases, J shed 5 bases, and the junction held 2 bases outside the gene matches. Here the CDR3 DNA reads TGTGCCACCAGTTGGACAGGGGGAACCGGGGAGCTGTTTTTT. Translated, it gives CATSWTGGTGELFF.

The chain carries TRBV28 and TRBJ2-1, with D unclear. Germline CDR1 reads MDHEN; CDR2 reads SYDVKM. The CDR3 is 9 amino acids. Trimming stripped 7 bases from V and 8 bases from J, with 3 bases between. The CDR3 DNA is TGTGCCAGCAACCATGAGCAGTTCTTC. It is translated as CASNHEQFF.

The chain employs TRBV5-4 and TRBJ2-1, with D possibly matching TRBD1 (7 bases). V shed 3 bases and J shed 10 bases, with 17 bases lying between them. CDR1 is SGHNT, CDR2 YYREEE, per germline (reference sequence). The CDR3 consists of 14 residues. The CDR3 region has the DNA TGTGCCAGCAGCTCAGGAGGGGGCCTCTCCGAGCAGTTCTTC. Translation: CASSSGGGLSEQFF.

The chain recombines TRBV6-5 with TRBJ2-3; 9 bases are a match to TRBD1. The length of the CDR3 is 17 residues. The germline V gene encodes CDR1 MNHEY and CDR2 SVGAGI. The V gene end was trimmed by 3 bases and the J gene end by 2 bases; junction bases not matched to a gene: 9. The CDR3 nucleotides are TGTGCCAGCAGTTATAATACAGGGGGCAGACTCACAGATACGCAGTATTTT. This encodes CASSYNTGGRLTDTQYF.

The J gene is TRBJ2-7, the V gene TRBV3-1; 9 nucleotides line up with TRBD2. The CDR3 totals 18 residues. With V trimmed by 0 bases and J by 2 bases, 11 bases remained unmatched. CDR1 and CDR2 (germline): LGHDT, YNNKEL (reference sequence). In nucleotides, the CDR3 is TGTGCCAGCAGCCAAGATCGGACTAGCGTACGGCCCCCCTACGAGCAGTACTTC. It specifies CASSQDRTSVRPPYEQYF.

The CDR3 protein is CASSHRGRETQYF. The CDR3 region has the DNA TGTGCCAGCAGCCACAGGGGACGGGAGACCCAGTACTTC. V usage is TRBV3-1 and J usage is TRBJ2-5, with a tentative D call TRBD1 (6 bases). Germline V gene data show CDR1 as LGHDT and CDR2 as YNNKEL (reference sequence). The CDR3 contains 13 residues. The ends were cut back, 3 bases at V and 5 bases at J, with 10 bases in the middle.

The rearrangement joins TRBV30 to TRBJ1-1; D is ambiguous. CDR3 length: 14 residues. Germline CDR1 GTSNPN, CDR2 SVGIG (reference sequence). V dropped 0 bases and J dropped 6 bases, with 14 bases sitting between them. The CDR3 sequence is CAWSVGPGKAEAFF. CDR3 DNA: TGTGCCTGGAGTGTAGGTCCCGGGAAAGCTGAAGCTTTCTTT.

The CDR3 sequence is CASSLNRDTGHGYTF. The CDR3 DNA sequence: TGTGCCAGCAGTCTTAACCGGGACACCGGGCATGGCTACACCTTC. This sequence joins TRBV12-3 or TRBV12-4 and TRBJ1-2; D possibly corresponds to TRBD1 (6 bases). Trimming shortened V by 5 bases and J by 6 bases, and 19 bases separated the two germline ends. CDR3 length: 15 amino acids.

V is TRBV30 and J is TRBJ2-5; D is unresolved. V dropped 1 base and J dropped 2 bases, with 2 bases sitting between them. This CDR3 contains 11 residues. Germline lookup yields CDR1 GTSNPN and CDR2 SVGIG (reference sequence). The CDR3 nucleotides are TGTGCCTGGAGTGGGCAAGAGACCCAGTACTTC. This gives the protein CAWSGQETQYF.

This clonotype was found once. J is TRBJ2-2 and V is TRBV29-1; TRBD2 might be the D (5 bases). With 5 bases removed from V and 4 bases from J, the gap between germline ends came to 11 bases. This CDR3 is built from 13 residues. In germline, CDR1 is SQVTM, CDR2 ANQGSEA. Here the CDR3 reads CSVRGLSTGELFF. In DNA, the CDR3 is TGCAGCGTTCGCGGGCTGAGCACCGGGGAGCTGTTTTTT.

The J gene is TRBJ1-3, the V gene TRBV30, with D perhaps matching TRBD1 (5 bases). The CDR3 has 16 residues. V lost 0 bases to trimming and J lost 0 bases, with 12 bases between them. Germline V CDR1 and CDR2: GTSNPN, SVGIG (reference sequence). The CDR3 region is CAWSVRGGISGNTIYF. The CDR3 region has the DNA TGTGCCTGGAGTGTACGGGGCGGAATCTCTGGAAACACCATATATTTT.

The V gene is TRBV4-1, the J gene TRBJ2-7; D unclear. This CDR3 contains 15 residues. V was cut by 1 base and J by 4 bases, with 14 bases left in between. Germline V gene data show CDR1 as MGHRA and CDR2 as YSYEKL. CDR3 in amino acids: CASSQGPSQTYEQYF. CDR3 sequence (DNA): TGCGCCAGCAGCCAAGGACCATCTCAAACGTACGAGCAGTACTTC.

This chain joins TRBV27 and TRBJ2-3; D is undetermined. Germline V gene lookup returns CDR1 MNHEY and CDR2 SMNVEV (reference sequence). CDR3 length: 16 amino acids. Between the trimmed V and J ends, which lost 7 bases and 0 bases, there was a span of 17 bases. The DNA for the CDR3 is TGTGCCAGCACTCTTCGCCCGTCGGATAGCACAGATACGCAGTATTTT. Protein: CASTLRPSDSTDTQYF.

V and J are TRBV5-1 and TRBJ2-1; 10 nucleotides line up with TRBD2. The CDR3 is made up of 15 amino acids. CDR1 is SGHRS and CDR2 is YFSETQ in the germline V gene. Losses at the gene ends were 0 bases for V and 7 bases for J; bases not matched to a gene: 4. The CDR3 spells CASSLVLAGENEQFF. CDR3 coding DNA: TGCGCCAGCAGCTTGGTTCTAGCGGGGGAGAATGAGCAGTTCTTC.

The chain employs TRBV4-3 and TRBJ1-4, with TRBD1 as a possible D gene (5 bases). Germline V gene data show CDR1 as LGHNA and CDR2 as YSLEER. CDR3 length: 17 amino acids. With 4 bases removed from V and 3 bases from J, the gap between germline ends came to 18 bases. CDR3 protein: CASSRGLGQVANEKLFF. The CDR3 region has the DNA TGCGCCAGCAGCCGCGGCTTGGGGCAAGTGGCTAATGAAAAACTGTTTTTT.

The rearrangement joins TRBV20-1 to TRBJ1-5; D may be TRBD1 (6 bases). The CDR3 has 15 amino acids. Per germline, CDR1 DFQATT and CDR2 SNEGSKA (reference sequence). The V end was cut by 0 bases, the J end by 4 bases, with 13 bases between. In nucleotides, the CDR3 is TGCAGTGCTAGAGATTATGGCCAGGGGAATCAGCCCCAGCATTTT. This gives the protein CSARDYGQGNQPQHF.

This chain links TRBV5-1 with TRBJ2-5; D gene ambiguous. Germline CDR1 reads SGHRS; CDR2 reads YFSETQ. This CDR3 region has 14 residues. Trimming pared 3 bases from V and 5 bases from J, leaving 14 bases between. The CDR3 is CASSWAPEGETQYF. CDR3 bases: TGCGCCAGCAGCTGGGCACCGGAAGGCGAGACCCAGTACTTC.

This CDR3 is CASSLSSLQPQHF. The CDR3 nucleotides are TGTGCCAGCAGCTTAAGCTCTCTCCAGCCCCAGCATTTT. This chain connects TRBV11-2 to TRBJ1-5; D is uncertain. The CDR3 consists of 13 residues. V was trimmed by 2 bases and J by 7 bases, leaving 9 bases between them. Germline CDR1 is SGHAT and CDR2 is FQNNGV.

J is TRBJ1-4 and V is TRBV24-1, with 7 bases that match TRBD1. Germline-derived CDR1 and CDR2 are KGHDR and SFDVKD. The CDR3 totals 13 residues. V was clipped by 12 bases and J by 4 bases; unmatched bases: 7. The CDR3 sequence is CAVADRLNEKLFF. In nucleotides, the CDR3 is TGTGCCGTCGCGGACAGGCTTAATGAAAAACTGTTTTTT.

In DNA, the CDR3 is TGCAGCGGGCGGACAGGGCCTAGTATGAACACTGAAGCTTTCTTT. Translation: CSGRTGPSMNTEAFF. The chain links TRBV29-1 to TRBJ1-1, with 8 bases aligning to TRBD1. The CDR3 is 15 residues long. V lost 7 bases to trimming and J lost 0 bases; unmatched junction nucleotides: 10. The germline CDR1 and CDR2 sequences are SQVTM and ANQGSEA.

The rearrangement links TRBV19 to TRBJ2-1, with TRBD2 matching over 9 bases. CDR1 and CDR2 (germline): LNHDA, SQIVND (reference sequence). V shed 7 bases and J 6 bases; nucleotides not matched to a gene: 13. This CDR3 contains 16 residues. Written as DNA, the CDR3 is TGTGCCAGTACCTCATGGGCGGGAGGGCATTCCAATGAGCAGTTCTTC. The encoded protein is CASTSWAGGHSNEQFF.